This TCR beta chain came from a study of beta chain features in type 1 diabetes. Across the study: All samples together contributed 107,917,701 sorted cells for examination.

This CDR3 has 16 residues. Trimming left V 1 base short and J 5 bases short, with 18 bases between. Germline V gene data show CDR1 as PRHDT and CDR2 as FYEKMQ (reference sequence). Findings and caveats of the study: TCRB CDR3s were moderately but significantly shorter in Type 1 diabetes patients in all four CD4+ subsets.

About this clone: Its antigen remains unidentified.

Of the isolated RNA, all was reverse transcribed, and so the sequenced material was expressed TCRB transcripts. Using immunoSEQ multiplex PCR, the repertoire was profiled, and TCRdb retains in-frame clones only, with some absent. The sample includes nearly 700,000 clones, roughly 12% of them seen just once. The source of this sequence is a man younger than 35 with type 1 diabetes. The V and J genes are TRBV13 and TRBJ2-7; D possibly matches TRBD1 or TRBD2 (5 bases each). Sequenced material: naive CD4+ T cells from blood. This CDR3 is CASSLVGTLLADEQYF. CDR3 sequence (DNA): TGTGCCAGCAGCTTAGTCGGGACCCTCCTAGCCGACGAGCAGTACTTC.